This is a list of T cell receptor beta chains from one sample in a study of Ad26.COV2.S vaccination and SARS-CoV-2 variants. Sequencing was performed with immunoSEQ multiplex PCR; in TCRdb, only in-frame clones are kept and a portion is missing. The data contain 400,000 or so clones, about 85% of them singletons. Sequencing was performed on peripheral blood, taken in a trial of Ad26.COV2.S vaccine versus placebo. These receptors originate from a person aged 18-65 years who received the Ad26.COV2.S COVID-19 vaccine or a placebo. The CDR3 runs from the conserved cysteine through the conserved F or W. Each record gives: V gene, J gene, CDR3 protein.

v_call: TRBV5-1
j_call: TRBJ2-7
cdr3_aa: CASSLWGDGGVDEQYF

v_call: TRBV11-2
j_call: TRBJ2-4
cdr3_aa: CASSHLRGGGAKNIQYF

v_call: TRBV14
j_call: TRBJ2-3
cdr3_aa: CASSLLRTDTQYF

v_call: TRBV28
j_call: TRBJ1-2
cdr3_aa: CASNFYRGELKNYGYTF

v_call: TRBV11-2
j_call: TRBJ2-2
cdr3_aa: CASSQWNTGELFF

v_call: TRBV27
j_call: TRBJ2-1
cdr3_aa: CASSSKGIAGGSEQFF

v_call: TRBV7-9
j_call: TRBJ1-2
cdr3_aa: CASSQSPDRAFYTF

v_call: TRBV19
j_call: TRBJ1-5
cdr3_aa: CASSPAHREGQPQHF

v_call: TRBV3-1/TRBV3-2
j_call: TRBJ2-1
cdr3_aa: CASSQAYHEQFF

v_call: TRBV10-3
j_call: TRBJ2-3
cdr3_aa: CAISGGFSTDTQYF

v_call: TRBV4-3
j_call: TRBJ2-3
cdr3_aa: CASSRTSGYTDTQYF

v_call: TRBV5-1
j_call: TRBJ1-3
cdr3_aa: CASLSRTAGNTIYF

v_call: TRBV28
j_call: TRBJ2-2
cdr3_aa: CASSLLAGGTGELFF

v_call: TRBV6-5
j_call: TRBJ1-2
cdr3_aa: CASSWSPGSYGYTF

v_call: TRBV5-4
j_call: TRBJ1-4
cdr3_aa: CASSPGALANEKLFF

v_call: TRBV6-5
j_call: TRBJ1-2
cdr3_aa: CASTGGVDYGYTF

v_call: TRBV5-4
j_call: TRBJ2-3
cdr3_aa: CASSGSGTDTQYF